This T cell receptor beta chain originates from a study of T cell clones after liver transplantation. Study in general: Liver transplant recipients had immunosuppression withdrawal attempted within 2 years. A pre-transplant mixed lymphocyte reaction with TCRbeta sequencing defined graft-donor-reactive clones followed in post-transplant blood. Pre-transplant mixed lymphocyte reactions yielded third-party-reactive TCRbeta sequences as comparators for graft-donor-reactive sequences.

Profiled with immunoSEQ multiplex PCR; TCRdb holds only in-frame clones, not every one. Of around 100,000 clones listed, roughly four fifths were seen once; the top ten hold less than 3%. The V and J ends lost 3 bases and 6 bases respectively, with 9 bases between them. Germline assignment: CDR1 KGHSH and CDR2 LQKENI. The CDR3 covers 13 residues. The material sequenced was CD4+ T cells from blood, taken roughly 50 months after liver transplant. The rearrangement links TRBV18 to TRBJ1-5; no definite D call. This receptor was taken from a human patient who received a liver transplant. Some T cells here may be from the graft donor. The CDR3 DNA follows: TGTGCCAGCTCACCGTCCCCTAGTCAGCCCCAGCATTTT. Its protein is CASSPSPSQPQHF.